This entry lists 4 T cell receptor beta chains sequenced from one sample in a study of identical twins. TCRdb itself ran the 5' RACE reads through MiXCR, one entry per CDR3 protein. The data contain roughly 290,000 distinct CDR3 sequences, under 9% of them singletons. This same sample was also part of a study on yellow fever vaccine responses in identical twins.

Specimen: memory (CD45RO+) T cells sorted from blood. The source is a young woman in good health.

This clonotype has only a few counts. The chain couples TRBV6-5 to TRBJ1-1; D unclear. Trimming stripped 2 bases from V and 6 bases from J, with 13 bases between. From germline, CDR1 is MNHEY and CDR2 SVGAGI. The CDR3 runs 14 residues. Written as DNA, the CDR3 is TGTGCCAGCAGTTACCGGACGGGGATGGCTGAAGCTTTCTTT. It translates to CASSYRTGMAEAFF.

This clonotype was observed many times. V and J are TRBV5-1 and TRBJ2-5; 8 nucleotides match TRBD2. J lost 7 bases, V lost 2 bases, and 10 bases had no gene match. There are 15 residues in the CDR3. Germline lookup yields CDR1 SGHRS and CDR2 YFSETQ. The CDR3 bases are TGCGCCAGCAGCTTACAGATTCAACGGGAGGGGACCCAGTACTTC. This sequence encodes CASSLQIQREGTQYF.

V gene TRBV12-3 or TRBV12-4 combines with J gene TRBJ2-5, with 8 bases lining up with TRBD2. The trim removed 5 bases at V and 10 bases at J, leaving 6 bases unmatched. The length of the CDR3 is 12 residues. The CDR3 sequence is CASSPISGVQYF. The CDR3 nucleotides read TGTGCCAGCAGTCCTATTAGCGGGGTCCAGTACTTC.

This chain connects TRBV29-1 to TRBJ1-2; TRBD1 matches at 12 bases. V lost 3 bases to trimming and J lost 8 bases; unmatched junction nucleotides: 4. Germline V gene lookup returns CDR1 SQVTM and CDR2 ANQGSEA. This CDR3 has 13 amino acids. CDR3 coding DNA: TGCAGCGTTGAGGGACAGGGGGCGCGAGGCTACACCTTC. Translating it yields CSVEGQGARGYTF.